The 15 T cell receptor beta chains below all came from one sample that was sequenced in a study of T cells in Graves' hyperthyroidism and ophthalmopathy. Amplification yielded TCR beta CDR3 regions, with RNA transcripts as the source. TCR CDR3 underwent first-round RT-PCR with the HTBI primer set. MiXCR was run by TCRdb on the multiplex PCR reads, yielding one entry per CDR3 protein. The sample shows 500,000 to 600,000 distinct CDR3 sequences, roughly 46% of them seen only once. The sample taken for sequencing was peripheral blood or thyroid tissue (not recorded which). The receptor set was obtained from a woman aged 18 to 35 with Graves' hyperthyroidism.

The chain carries TRBV20-1 and TRBJ1-5; D might be TRBD1 (5 bases). Trimming shortened V by 0 bases and J by 7 bases, and 22 bases separated the two germline ends. The length of the CDR3 is 17 residues. The germline gives CDR1 DFQATT, CDR2 SNEGSKA (reference sequence). CDR3 sequence (DNA): TGCAGTGCTAGAGATAGTCACCGGGGAGGGGACCACCAGCCCCAGCATTTT. This sequence encodes CSARDSHRGGDHQPQHF.

This clonotype occurred once. The CDR3 does not end in the conserved phenylalanine or tryptophan, so this is likely a read error. V usage is TRBV7-9 and J usage is TRBJ2-5; maybe TRBD1 (6 bases). Trimming shortened V by 5 bases and J by 4 bases, and 17 bases separated the two germline ends. The CDR3 is made up of 15 amino acids. The germline V gene encodes CDR1 SEHNR and CDR2 FQNEAQ (reference sequence). Written as DNA, the CDR3 is TGTGCCAGCAGCCTTGGGGGCGCCAGCGGAGAGACCCAGTACTTA. Its translation is CASSLGGASGETQYL.

A few counts support this clonotype. The rearrangement uses TRBV6-6 and TRBJ1-5; D may be TRBD1 (5 bases). The germline V gene encodes CDR1 MNHNY and CDR2 SVGAGI (reference sequence). The V gene lost 0 bases and the J gene lost 1 base, with 7 bases spanning the gap. This CDR3 comprises 15 residues. This CDR3 reads CASSYSGDSNQPQHF. The CDR3 coding sequence is TGTGCCAGCAGTTACTCCGGGGACAGCAATCAGCCCCAGCATTTT.

This clonotype was found a few times. The chain recombines TRBV30 with TRBJ1-2; TRBD1 might be the D (5 bases). The CDR3 totals 12 residues. The germline V and J ends were trimmed by 4 bases and 9 bases, with 15 bases remaining between them. CDR1 GTSNPN and CDR2 SVGIG come from the germline V gene (reference sequence). The chain's CDR3 is CAWNPSGESYTF. The CDR3 DNA reads as TGTGCCTGGAACCCCTCGGGGGAAAGCTACACCTTC.

Many counts were recorded for this clonotype. The CDR3 DNA sequence: TGTGCCAGCAGTACGGGGGGTCTAGTAGGCTACACCTTC. Translated: CASSTGGLVGYTF. This chain uses TRBV6-6 with TRBJ1-2; maybe TRBD1 (5 bases). Trimming left V 5 bases short and J 8 bases short, with 15 bases between. In germline, CDR1 is MNHNY, CDR2 SVGAGI (reference sequence). The CDR3 contains 13 residues.

This clonotype was recorded many times. The rearrangement joins TRBV5-8 to TRBJ2-7; 9 bases map to TRBD2. The ends lost 4 bases at V and 3 bases at J; junction bases unmatched: 14. This CDR3 has 17 amino acids. Per the germline V gene, CDR1 is SGHTS and CDR2 is YDEGEE. CDR3 sequence: CASSLTGTSRGGYEQYF. For the CDR3, the DNA is TGTGCCAGCAGCCTTACCGGGACTAGCAGAGGCGGCTACGAGCAGTACTTC.

This clonotype was observed many times. The CDR3: CASSFLVETQYF. As DNA, the CDR3 is TGTGCCAGCAGCTTCCTGGTTGAGACCCAGTACTTC. V is TRBV11-2 and J is TRBJ2-5, with D uncertain. CDR1 is SGHAT and CDR2 is FQNNGV in the germline V gene. Between the trimmed V and J ends, which lost 3 bases and 5 bases, there was a span of 7 bases. The CDR3 length is 12 residues.

This clonotype was seen many times. V usage is TRBV10-3 and J usage is TRBJ2-3, with D uncertain. Germline CDR1 and CDR2: ENHRY and SYGVKD. Trimming shortened V by 2 bases and J by 4 bases, and 4 bases separated the two germline ends. CDR3 length equals 12 residues. CDR3 DNA sequence: TGTGCCATCAGTGAGGGCGCAGATACGCAGTATTTT. Its translation is CAISEGADTQYF.

This clonotype appeared many times. The chain employs TRBV7-8 and TRBJ2-7, with 9 bases identical to TRBD2. There are 15 residues in the CDR3. V shed 5 bases and J 4 bases; nucleotides not matched to a gene: 9. Germline V lookup: CDR1 SGHVS, CDR2 FQNEAQ. This chain's CDR3 is CASSHRREGIYEQYF. CDR3 coding DNA: TGTGCCAGCAGCCACCGGCGGGAGGGAATTTACGAGCAGTACTTC.

This clonotype occurred once. The rearrangement links TRBV7-2 to TRBJ1-2; 11 nucleotides align to TRBD1. This CDR3 spans 14 amino acids. The trim removed 1 base at V and 10 bases at J, leaving 5 bases unmatched. Germline assignment: CDR1 SGHTA and CDR2 FQGNSA. The CDR3 spells CASSLGWDRGVYTF. In nucleotides, the CDR3 is TGTGCCAGCAGCTTAGGATGGGACAGGGGGGTCTACACCTTC.

Many counts were recorded for this clonotype. This sequence joins TRBV2 and TRBJ1-1, with unresolved D. Germline CDR1 and CDR2: SNHLY and FYNNEI. V gave up 6 bases and J gave up 1 base, with 15 bases separating them. CDR3 length: 15 amino acids. CDR3 residues: CASRPPDGGNTEAFF. The DNA for the CDR3 is TGTGCCAGCAGGCCACCGGACGGAGGGAACACTGAAGCTTTCTTT.

This clonotype was observed a handful of times. CDR3 residues: CASSEDEGRGETQHF. In nucleotides, the CDR3 is TGTGCCAGCAGTGAAGATGAGGGACGAGGGGAGACCCAGCATTTT. The chain combines TRBV2 with TRBJ1-5; a possible D gene is TRBD1 (5 bases). Per germline, CDR1 SNHLY and CDR2 FYNNEI. This CDR3 region has 15 residues. Between the trimmed V and J ends, which lost 1 base and 11 bases, there was a span of 18 bases.

The chain links TRBV2 to TRBJ1-5, with a weak D call TRBD1 (6 bases). The V and J ends lost 6 bases and 7 bases respectively, with 19 bases between them. CDR1 is SNHLY and CDR2 is FYNNEI in the germline V gene. The CDR3 length is 15 residues. CDR3 protein: CASRAVGADTQPQHF. The DNA of the CDR3 is TGTGCCAGCAGAGCCGTGGGGGCGGATACGCAGCCCCAGCATTTT.

The chain links TRBV29-1 to TRBJ2-1, with D maybe TRBD2 (6 bases). The germline gives CDR1 SQVTM, CDR2 ANQGSEA. V was cut by 8 bases and J by 2 bases, with 13 bases left in between. CDR3 length: 13 amino acids. The CDR3, as DNA: TGCAGCATCGGGGAGGTAACCTACAATGAGCAGTTCTTC. This encodes CSIGEVTYNEQFF.

As to this clonotype: This clone may be a read error of a much larger clone one base away. The chain couples TRBV10-3 to TRBJ1-1; perhaps TRBD1 as D (6 bases). From germline, CDR1 is ENHRY and CDR2 SYGVKD. This CDR3 is built from 15 residues. CDR3 sequence (DNA): TGTGCCAGCAGTACACCGGACAGCTTGGACACTGAAGCTTTCTTT. It specifies CASSTPDSLDTEAFF.